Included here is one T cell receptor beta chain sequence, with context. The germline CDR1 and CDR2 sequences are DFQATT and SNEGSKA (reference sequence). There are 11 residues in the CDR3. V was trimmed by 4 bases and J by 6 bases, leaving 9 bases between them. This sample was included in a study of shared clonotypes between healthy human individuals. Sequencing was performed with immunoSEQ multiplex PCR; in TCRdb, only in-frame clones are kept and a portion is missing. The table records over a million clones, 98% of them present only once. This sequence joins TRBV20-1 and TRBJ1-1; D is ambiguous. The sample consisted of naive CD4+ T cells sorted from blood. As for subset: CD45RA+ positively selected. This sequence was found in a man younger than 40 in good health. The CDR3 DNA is TGCAGTGCTACCCCTTACTCTGAAGCTTTCTTT. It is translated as CSATPYSEAFF.